The source of this TCR beta chain is a study of blood T cell repertoires in COVID-19. On the study more broadly: Collection of acute and convalescent COVID-19 samples took place in the United States, Italy and Spain. Nucleic acid was either cDNA or gDNA, and it came from T cells, B-cell-depleted T cells, or PBMCs.

CDR1 SEHNR and CDR2 FQNEAQ come from the germline V gene (reference sequence). CDR3 size: 12 residues. The ends were cut back, 4 bases at V and 5 bases at J, with 9 bases in the middle. In the authors' workflow: Nucleated cell counts were estimated from reference gene primer amplification. Clones were sequenced by immunoSEQ multiplex PCR, and TCRdb holds only the in-frame ones, with some missing. D and trimming come from the DNA, and the V and J calls and clone size come from that table. The repertoire holds roughly 150,000 clones, around 88% seen once, with around 28% in the top ten. The source of this sequence is a human donor in a cohort sampled during active COVID-19. The V call is TRBV7-9, the J call TRBJ2-7; no firm D call. Sequencing input: peripheral blood. The CDR3 bases are TGTGCCAGCAGCTCCAGTACCCACGAGCAGTACTTC. This sequence encodes CASSSSTHEQYF.